A single sample is the source of the 25 T cell receptor beta chains below, sequenced in a study of shared clonotypes between healthy human individuals. TCRdb's table, derived via immunoSEQ multiplex PCR, lists solely in-frame clones and lacks some. Here the sample spans about 490,000 clones, about 84% being singletons. The sample was PBMCs. These receptor sequences come from a middle-aged woman in good health. Some clones in this sample may be carry-over from other donors' samples.

This clone was seen repeatedly, ten times or more. The rearrangement links TRBV6-4 to TRBJ2-1, with 11 bases fitting TRBD2. The ends lost 0 bases at V and 9 bases at J; junction bases unmatched: 7. Germline CDR1 reads MRHNA; CDR2 reads SNTAGT. This CDR3 region has 16 residues. The CDR3 sequence: CASSDSGLAEGGEQFF. The DNA for the CDR3 is TGTGCCAGCAGTGACTCGGGACTAGCGGAGGGGGGTGAGCAGTTCTTC.

The chain carries TRBV15 and TRBJ1-2; no firm D call. The length of the CDR3 is 13 residues. Looked up from germline, CDR1 is LNHNV and CDR2 is YYDKDF (reference sequence). V was cut by 4 bases and J by 8 bases, with 14 bases left in between. The CDR3 DNA reads as TGTGCCACCAGCATGGCAGGCTCGTGGGGCTACACCTTC. As protein: CATSMAGSWGYTF. Variable domain in full (rest from reference TRBV15 and TRBJ1-2): DAMVIQNPRYQVTQFGKPVTLSCSQTLNHNVMYWYQQKSSQAPKLLFHYYDKDFNNEADTPDNFQSRRPNTSFCFLDIRSPGLGDTAMYLCATSMAGSWGYTFGSGTRLTVV.

The CDR3 region is CARFCQQLPVGREYTDTQYF. The CDR3 nucleotides read TGCGCCCGCTTTTGCCAGCAGCTCCCGGTGGGGCGGGAGTACACAGATACGCAGTATTTT. The chain combines TRBV10-1 with TRBJ2-3, with 7 bases identical to TRBD2. Germline CDR1 is WNHNN and CDR2 is SYGVQD (reference sequence). Trimming at V came to 11 bases and at J to 2 bases, leaving 28 bases not matched to a gene. CDR3 length: 20 amino acids.

This rearrangement joins TRBV29-1 to TRBJ1-2, with 8 bases fitting TRBD1. This CDR3 spans 12 amino acids. Per germline, CDR1 SQVTM and CDR2 ANQGSEA. Unmatched junction bases numbered 8, after V lost 6 bases and J lost 8 bases. The CDR3 DNA reads as TGCAGCGTGGCTCAGGGGGCGAGCGGCTACACCTTC. It specifies CSVAQGASGYTF. Based on the CDR3 plus reference TRBV29-1 and TRBJ1-2, the full variable domain is SAVISQKPSRDICQRGTSLTIQCQVDSQVTMMFWYRQQPGQSLTLIATANQGSEATYESGFVIDKFPISRPNLTFSTLTVSNMSPEDSSIYLCSVAQGASGYTFGSGTRLTVV.

V and J are TRBV2 and TRBJ2-5, with TRBD2 matching over 8 bases. The germline gives CDR1 SNHLY, CDR2 FYNNEI. The CDR3 is 13 amino acids. V trimming: 4 bases; J trimming: 5 bases; junction bases outside the gene matches: 3. CDR3 sequence: CASSGGGRETQYF. The CDR3 DNA reads TGTGCCAGCAGTGGGGGCGGGAGGGAGACCCAGTACTTC.

The rearrangement uses TRBV29-1 and TRBJ2-7, with 10 bases that match TRBD2. The CDR3 totals 15 residues. Germline V CDR1 and CDR2: SQVTM, ANQGSEA. J lost 6 bases, V lost 3 bases, and 11 bases had no gene match. The DNA for the CDR3 is TGCAGCGTTGAGGGACCGGGACTAGCGTCGCGCGAGCAGTACTTC. As protein: CSVEGPGLASREQYF.

The J gene is TRBJ1-4, the V gene TRBV18; D is unresolved. V dropped 0 bases and J dropped 7 bases, with 6 bases sitting between them. CDR1 is KGHSH, CDR2 LQKENI, per germline. This CDR3 is 13 amino acids long. CDR3 loop: CASSPPLAEKLFF. The CDR3 nucleotides read TGTGCCAGCTCACCACCGCTGGCTGAAAAACTGTTTTTT. Combining the CDR3 with reference TRBV18 and TRBJ1-4 gives the whole variable domain NAGVMQNPRHLVRRRGQEARLRCSPMKGHSHVYWYRQLPEEGLKFMVYLQKENIIDESGMPKERFSAEFPKEGPSILRIQQVVRGDSAAYFCASSPPLAEKLFFGSGTQLSVL.

This CDR3 is CASSPLPPGQPQETQYF. In DNA form, the CDR3 reads TGTGCCAGCTCACCACTTCCTCCGGGACAGCCTCAAGAGACCCAGTACTTC. This chain uses TRBV18 with TRBJ2-5, with 7 bases that match TRBD1. The CDR3 runs 17 residues. The trim removed 1 base at V and 2 bases at J, leaving 10 bases unmatched. The germline V gene has CDR1 KGHSH and CDR2 LQKENI.

The V gene is TRBV14, the J gene TRBJ1-3; no reliable D call. The J call may be mistaken, given a closer DNA end match to TRBJ2-2. CDR1 and CDR2 (germline): SGHDN, FVKESK. This CDR3 contains 15 residues. The CDR3, as DNA: TGTGCCAGCAGCCAAGATCGTCCAAACACCGGGGAGCTGTTTTTT. Protein product: CASSQDRPNTGELFF.

For the CDR3, the DNA is TGTGCCAGCAGCGGACTCCCGGGACCGTACAATGAGCAGTTCTTC. This codes for CASSGLPGPYNEQFF. The V call is TRBV9, the J call TRBJ2-1, with D possibly called TRBD1 or TRBD2 (5 bases each). The V gene's germline CDR1 is SGDLS and CDR2 YYNGEE. The CDR3 has 15 residues. Trimming shortened V by 3 bases and J by 4 bases, and 14 bases separated the two germline ends.

About this clone: It differs at one base from a far larger clone, so likely a read error. The V call is TRBV10-1, the J call TRBJ2-7, with D maybe TRBD1 (7 bases). The germline gives CDR1 WNHNN, CDR2 SYGVQD (reference sequence). Trimming took 3 bases from V and 6 from J, leaving 15 bases between them. This CDR3 comprises 14 residues. This CDR3 is CASSDNLQGGEQYF. The CDR3 DNA reads TGCGCCAGCAGTGATAATCTTCAGGGGGGCGAGCAGTACTTC.

CDR3 DNA sequence: TGTGCCTGGAGTGCCCTCGGGACAGATTCCTACAATGAGCAGTTCTTC. As protein: CAWSALGTDSYNEQFF. The V and J genes are TRBV30 and TRBJ2-1, with TRBD1 matching over 7 bases. The CDR3 consists of 16 residues. Germline V CDR1 and CDR2: GTSNPN, SVGIG (reference sequence). V gave up 1 base and J gave up 1 base; unmatched junction bases: 7.

The chain carries TRBV10-2 and TRBJ2-2; 9 nucleotides match TRBD2. V lost 0 bases and J lost 3; bases outside the gene matches: 5. Per germline, CDR1 WSHSY and CDR2 SAAADI. This CDR3 comprises 17 residues. This CDR3 reads CASSESKTSGYTGELFF. The CDR3 DNA reads as TGCGCCAGCAGTGAGTCCAAGACTAGCGGATACACCGGGGAGCTGTTTTTT.

As to this clone: This likely reflects a read error, since a far larger clone is one base away. The same CDR3 arises from other DNA sequences in this sample as well. The chain carries TRBV28 and TRBJ2-1; maybe TRBD2 (5 bases). The V end was cut by 4 bases, the J end by 1 base, with 14 bases between. The CDR3 runs to 16 residues. Germline V lookup: CDR1 MDHEN, CDR2 SYDVKM. This chain's CDR3 is CASSYPHGGSYNEQFF. The DNA of the CDR3 is TGTGCCAGCAGTTACCCTCATGGAGGTTCCTACAATGAGCAGTTCTTC.

This clone has only a few counts. CDR3 DNA sequence: TGTGCCAGCAGCTTGCCATTAGCGGGAGAGCAGTACTTC. Residues: CASSLPLAGEQYF. The rearrangement joins TRBV7-9 to TRBJ2-7; TRBD2 matches 8 bases. Unmatched junction bases numbered 5, after V lost 3 bases and J lost 7 bases. Germline loops: CDR1 SEHNR, CDR2 FQNEAQ (reference sequence). This CDR3 comprises 13 residues.

The chain recombines TRBV15 with TRBJ2-3; 9 nucleotides match TRBD2. V lost 6 bases and J lost 6; bases outside the gene matches: 16. The V gene's germline CDR1 is LNHNV and CDR2 YYDKDF (reference sequence). The CDR3 runs 17 residues. CDR3 DNA: TGTGCCACCAGTGGAGCGGGAGGTGGCGGACTTCGGGATACGCAGTATTTT. It encodes CATSGAGGGGLRDTQYF.

V usage is TRBV15 and J usage is TRBJ1-4, with D possibly TRBD1 on 6 matching bases. This CDR3 has 16 amino acids. V lost 0 bases and J 3 bases, leaving 11 bases between the germline ends. Germline loops: CDR1 LNHNV, CDR2 YYDKDF (reference sequence). DNA of the CDR3: TGTGCCACCAGCAGAGACACAGGGATCCCTAATGAAAAACTGTTTTTT. It specifies CATSRDTGIPNEKLFF. The full variable domain, rest sourced from reference TRBV15 and TRBJ1-4, is DAMVIQNPRYQVTQFGKPVTLSCSQTLNHNVMYWYQQKSSQAPKLLFHYYDKDFNNEADTPDNFQSRRPNTSFCFLDIRSPGLGDTAMYLCATSRDTGIPNEKLFFGSGTQLSVL.

The chain combines TRBV4-1 with TRBJ2-1; 11 bases fit TRBD2. V lost 3 bases to trimming and J lost 2 bases; unmatched junction nucleotides: 6. This CDR3 comprises 17 residues. Germline V gene sequence: CDR1 MGHRA, CDR2 YSYEKL. The CDR3 nucleotides read TGCGCCAGCAGCCAGGGACTAGCGGCCGGAACCTACAATGAGCAGTTCTTC. The encoded protein is CASSQGLAAGTYNEQFF.

The chain uses TRBV5-4 and TRBJ2-2, with unresolved D. V was clipped by 2 bases and J by 10 bases, with 3 bases between them. CDR1 and CDR2 (germline): SGHNT, YYREEE (reference sequence). CDR3 size: 10 residues. The chain's CDR3 is CASSFAELFF. The CDR3 DNA reads as TGTGCCAGCAGCTTTGCGGAGCTGTTTTTT.

The chain combines TRBV4-1 with TRBJ2-4; no clear D gene. V dropped 1 base and J dropped 9 bases, with 7 bases sitting between them. The CDR3 length is 12 residues. Per germline, CDR1 MGHRA and CDR2 YSYEKL. The CDR3, as DNA: TGCGCCAGCAGCCAAGTAAACGGCATTCAGTACTTC. Its protein is CASSQVNGIQYF.

This clone was observed a few times. The chain carries TRBV29-1 and TRBJ1-2, with 9 bases aligning to TRBD1. Unmatched junction bases numbered 14, after V lost 7 bases and J lost 8 bases. Germline V gene data show CDR1 as SQVTM and CDR2 as ANQGSEA. There are 14 residues in the CDR3. The chain's CDR3 is CSALVTGGYNGYTF. The CDR3 region has the DNA TGCAGCGCCCTCGTGACAGGGGGTTATAACGGCTACACCTTC.

About this clone itself: An end of the junction differs from the germline gene, which may be a read error. The CDR3 loop is CASKGQIQGTQYF. The CDR3 region has the DNA TGCGCCAGCAAAGGACAGATCCAAGGGACCCAGTACTTC. This sequence joins TRBV10-2 and TRBJ2-5; maybe TRBD1 (6 bases). The CDR3 loop spans 13 amino acids. Germline values: CDR1 WSHSY, CDR2 SAAADI.

Remarks on this clone: This likely reflects a read error, since a far larger clone is one base away. The chain uses TRBV10-3 and TRBJ1-1, with a weak D call TRBD1 (6 bases). The germline V gene encodes CDR1 ENHRY and CDR2 SYGVKD. The CDR3 has 15 residues. The CDR3 reads CAISESIQGGTGAFF. For the CDR3, the DNA is TGTGCCATCAGTGAGTCAATACAGGGAGGGACTGGAGCTTTCTTT.

About this clone itself: This likely traces to a read error, being one base from a far larger clone. The same CDR3 also results from other DNA sequences found in this sample. The rearrangement joins TRBV29-1 to TRBJ1-1, with 7 nucleotides matching TRBD1. The V gene's germline CDR1 is SQVTM and CDR2 ANQGSEA. This CDR3 has 12 residues. The CDR3 DNA reads as TGTAGCGGGGGACAGCAGAACACTGAAGCTTTCTTT. It specifies CSGGQQNTEAFF.

On this clone: At one of its ends the junction is not consistent with the germline gene, which may arise from a read error. This sequence joins TRBV28 and TRBJ1-5; 7 nucleotides line up with TRBD1. This CDR3 region has 14 residues. The germline CDR1 and CDR2 sequences are MDHEN and SYDVKM. The CDR3 protein is CASSLGTENQLQHF. CDR3 sequence (DNA): TGTGCCAGCAGTTTGGGGACAGAGAATCAGCTCCAGCATTTT.